This passage covers 19 T cell receptor beta chains from one sample sequenced in a study of T cell repertoires in aging, cancer and after chemotherapy. TCR beta rearrangements were amplified from peripheral blood genomic DNA. Multiplex touch-down PCR with TRB-A/B primers amplified rearranged V-D-J TRB sequences. TCRdb re-analysed the multiplex PCR reads in MiXCR, keeping a single row per CDR3 protein. This table holds over 8,500 distinct CDR3 sequences, approximately 24% found once. The sequenced sample consisted of blood. All receptors come from a human donor in good health.

By sample fraction, this clonotype is medium-sized. The rearrangement joins TRBV29-1 to TRBJ2-2, with D possibly TRBD2 on 6 matching bases. The ends were cut back, 5 bases at V and 6 bases at J, with 13 bases in the middle. Looked up from germline, CDR1 is SQVTM and CDR2 is ANQGSEA. The CDR3 has 13 residues. CDR3 nucleotides: TGCAGCGTTTCATGGAGGGTGGCCGGGGAGCTGTTTTTT. Translation: CSVSWRVAGELFF.

Within the sample, this clonotype is medium-sized. This chain connects TRBV7-9 to TRBJ1-2; D is undetermined. V lost 1 base and J 7 bases, leaving 4 bases between the germline ends. The CDR3 sequence is 11 residues long. Germline loops: CDR1 SEHNR, CDR2 FQNEAQ (reference sequence). The DNA of the CDR3 is TGTGCCAGCAGCTTAGGGGGTGGCTACACCTTC. As protein: CASSLGGGYTF.

The chain has TRBV29-1 and TRBJ2-1; D is uncertain. CDR1 is SQVTM and CDR2 is ANQGSEA in the germline V gene. Trimming took off 4 bases at V and 7 bases at J, with 14 bases between the two ends. This CDR3 comprises 13 residues. Written as DNA, the CDR3 is TGCAGCGTTGTAGGGTGGAGTGAGAATGAGCAGTTCTTC. This codes for CSVVGWSENEQFF.

This clonotype appeared a few times. The genes are TRBV10-3 and TRBJ2-4; tentative D call: TRBD2 (6 bases). From germline, CDR1 is ENHRY and CDR2 SYGVKD. The CDR3 is 15 amino acids. Deletions cut 2 bases from V and 0 bases from J, with 8 bases between. The CDR3 DNA is TGTGCCATCAGTGAGGGGAGGCTAGCCAAAAACATTCAGTACTTC. Its translation: CAISEGRLAKNIQYF.

The chain carries TRBV12-3 or TRBV12-4 and TRBJ2-3; perhaps TRBD1 as D (6 bases). Trimming pared 2 bases from V and 3 bases from J, leaving 9 bases between. The CDR3 is 14 amino acids. The CDR3 loop is CASSLLGGTDTQYF. The DNA of the CDR3 is TGTGCCAGCAGTTTACTAGGGGGTACAGATACGCAGTATTTT.

This clonotype was recorded a few times. The V and J genes are TRBV19 and TRBJ2-1; possible D gene TRBD1, 6 bases. The germline V gene encodes CDR1 LNHDA and CDR2 SQIVND (reference sequence). This CDR3 spans 15 amino acids. V lost 3 bases and J lost 5, with 14 bases in between. This CDR3 reads CASSIGGPGNNEQFF. The CDR3 bases are TGTGCCAGTAGTATTGGGGGCCCCGGCAACAATGAGCAGTTCTTC. The variable domain in full, completed from reference TRBV19 and TRBJ2-1, reads DGGITQSPKYLFRKEGQNVTLSCEQNLNHDAMYWYRQDPGQGLRLIYYSQIVNDFQKGDIAEGYSVSREKKESFPLTVTSAQKNPTAFYLCASSIGGPGNNEQFFGPGTRLTVL.

This clonotype is labeled medium-sized. The V and J genes are TRBV28 and TRBJ1-2; D remains ambiguous. The CDR3 has 8 amino acids. Trimming stripped 8 bases from V and 7 bases from J, with 2 bases between. CDR1 and CDR2 (germline): MDHEN, SYDVKM. This chain's CDR3 is CASGGYTF. The CDR3 coding sequence is TGTGCCAGCGGTGGCTACACCTTC.

This chain links TRBV11-2 with TRBJ2-7, with D possibly called TRBD1 or TRBD2 (5 bases each). This CDR3 region has 18 residues. The V and J ends lost 2 bases and 3 bases respectively, with 23 bases between them. CDR1 is SGHAT and CDR2 is FQNNGV in the germline V gene. Here the CDR3 reads CASSLWTRLRDANYEQYF. The DNA for the CDR3 is TGTGCCAGCAGCTTATGGACAAGACTACGGGACGCGAACTACGAGCAGTACTTC.

This clonotype was found a few times. The J gene is TRBJ2-3, the V gene TRBV6-4; unclear D gene. The length of the CDR3 is 13 residues. Between the trimmed V and J ends, which lost 3 bases and 0 bases, there was a span of 4 bases. Looked up from germline, CDR1 is MRHNA and CDR2 is SNTAGT. This CDR3 is CASSERSTDTQYF. The DNA of the CDR3 is TGTGCCAGCAGTGAACGGAGCACAGATACGCAGTATTTT.

By share, this clonotype counts as medium-sized (0.01 to 0.1%). The rearrangement links TRBV29-1 to TRBJ2-1; weak D call: TRBD2 (6 bases). The germline gives CDR1 SQVTM, CDR2 ANQGSEA. Trimming pared 6 bases from V and 0 bases from J, leaving 12 bases between. The CDR3 totals 14 residues. CDR3 sequence reads: CSVGLDLSYNEQFF. The CDR3, as DNA: TGCAGCGTGGGACTGGACCTCTCCTACAATGAGCAGTTCTTC.

A few counts support this clonotype. The V and J genes are TRBV20-1 and TRBJ2-5; the D gene is possibly TRBD2 (6 bases). Germline V gene data show CDR1 as DFQATT and CDR2 as SNEGSKA (reference sequence). The germline V and J ends were trimmed by 0 bases and 4 bases, with 15 bases remaining between them. The CDR3 consists of 15 residues. CDR3 protein: CSARDLASARETQYF. In DNA form, the CDR3 reads TGCAGTGCTAGAGATCTAGCGTCAGCCAGAGAGACCCAGTACTTC.

This clonotype showed up just a few times. The chain carries TRBV28 and TRBJ2-7, with D maybe TRBD1 (5 bases). Germline lookup yields CDR1 MDHEN and CDR2 SYDVKM. Trimming removed 3 bases at V and 5 bases at J, with 14 bases between. The CDR3 sequence is 14 residues long. Written as DNA, the CDR3 is TGTGCCAGCAGTTTGTTGACAGTTTCCCACGAGCAGTACTTC. Residues: CASSLLTVSHEQYF. The whole variable domain, filled in from reference TRBV28 and TRBJ2-7, reads DVKVTQSSRYLVKRTGEKVFLECVQDMDHENMFWYRQDPGLGLRLIYFSYDVKMKEKGDIPEGYSVSREKKERFSLILESASTNQTSMYLCASSLLTVSHEQYFGPGTRLTVT.

This clonotype was counted a few times. V gene TRBV6-4 combines with J gene TRBJ2-1, with 11 positions matching TRBD2. The CDR3 spans 16 residues. Germline V gene sequence: CDR1 MRHNA, CDR2 SNTAGT. Losses at the gene ends were 5 bases for V and 5 bases for J; bases not matched to a gene: 8. This CDR3 is CASSRQGTSGNNEQFF. Written as DNA, the CDR3 is TGTGCCAGCAGTCGACAGGGGACTAGCGGTAACAATGAGCAGTTCTTC.

This sequence joins TRBV7-8 and TRBJ2-4; unclear D gene. The CDR3 is 16 amino acids. V was cut by 2 bases and J by 7 bases, with 18 bases left in between. CDR1 is SGHVS, CDR2 FQNEAQ, per germline. CDR3 bases: TGTGCCAGCAGCTTAACCGGGCGGATGATGGGGAACATTCAGTACTTC. Translation gives CASSLTGRMMGNIQYF. The full variable domain, rest sourced from reference TRBV7-8 and TRBJ2-4, is GAGVSQSPRYKVAKRGQDVALRCDPISGHVSLFWYQQALGQGPEFLTYFQNEAQLDKSGLPSDRFFAERPEGSVSTLKIQRTQQEDSAVYLCASSLTGRMMGNIQYFGAGTRLSVL.

This chain connects TRBV6-6 to TRBJ2-1, with D unclear. Per the germline V gene, CDR1 is MNHNY and CDR2 is SVGAGI (reference sequence). V was trimmed by 6 bases and J by 4 bases, leaving 7 bases between them. The CDR3 extends over 12 amino acids. The CDR3 is CASSPNYNEQFF. As DNA, the CDR3 is TGTGCCAGCAGCCCCAATTACAATGAGCAGTTCTTC.

This clonotype is medium-sized (0.01 to 0.1%). The chain links TRBV6-1 to TRBJ2-2, with D hard to call. Germline CDR1 reads MNHNS; CDR2 reads SASEGT. The CDR3 is made up of 13 amino acids. Deletions cut 6 bases from V and 1 base from J, with 6 bases between. This CDR3 reads CASSVMNTGELFF. The DNA of the CDR3 is TGTGCCAGCAGCGTGATGAACACCGGGGAGCTGTTTTTT.

There are a few counts of this clonotype. In DNA form, the CDR3 reads TGCGCCAGCAGCTTGGAGGTGGTCGATGAGCAGTTCTTC. Protein: CASSLEVVDEQFF. The genes are TRBV5-1 and TRBJ2-1; D is ambiguous. Germline V gene lookup returns CDR1 SGHRS and CDR2 YFSETQ. The V and J ends lost 0 bases and 8 bases respectively, with 9 bases between them. The CDR3 runs 13 residues.

The V gene is TRBV19, the J gene TRBJ1-4; 9 bases match TRBD1. Per the germline V gene, CDR1 is LNHDA and CDR2 is SQIVND (reference sequence). CDR3 length: 15 amino acids. The ends lost 3 bases at V and 8 bases at J; junction bases unmatched: 7. CDR3: CASSINRGPQEKLFF. For the CDR3, the DNA is TGTGCCAGTAGTATTAACAGGGGGCCTCAAGAAAAACTGTTTTTT. The full variable domain, completed using reference TRBV19 and TRBJ1-4, is DGGITQSPKYLFRKEGQNVTLSCEQNLNHDAMYWYRQDPGQGLRLIYYSQIVNDFQKGDIAEGYSVSREKKESFPLTVTSAQKNPTAFYLCASSINRGPQEKLFFGSGTQLSVL.

The V gene is TRBV27, the J gene TRBJ2-2; D is unresolved. The germline gives CDR1 MNHEY, CDR2 SMNVEV (reference sequence). Trimming stripped 2 bases from V and 2 bases from J, with 12 bases between. This CDR3 comprises 16 residues. The CDR3 here is CASSLRQFSNTGELFF. CDR3 DNA sequence: TGTGCCAGCAGTTTAAGGCAGTTCTCAAACACCGGGGAGCTGTTTTTT.